Presented here are 17 T cell receptor beta chains from one specimen sequenced in a study of T cell repertoires in ileal Crohn's disease. Clones were sequenced by immunoSEQ multiplex PCR, and TCRdb holds only the in-frame ones, with some missing. The data hold around 15,000 clones, with 70% to 90% observed a single time. Sequenced sample: ileal tissue. Receptors were obtained from an adult with Crohn's disease.

The chain combines TRBV7-2 with TRBJ2-7; D is unresolved. This CDR3 is built from 15 residues. Germline assignment: CDR1 SGHTA and CDR2 FQGNSA. The V end was cut by 0 bases, the J end by 0 bases, with 9 bases between. CDR3 protein: CASSLAPQSSYEQYF. The CDR3 region has the DNA TGTGCCAGCAGCTTAGCTCCACAGAGCTCCTACGAGCAGTACTTC.

The V and J genes are TRBV27 and TRBJ1-2, with D unclear. Germline CDR1 is MNHEY and CDR2 is SMNVEV (reference sequence). The CDR3 spans 15 residues. V lost 8 bases, J lost 2 bases, and 18 bases lay in between. The CDR3 nucleotides are TGTGCCAGCGCCCGTCTGGGTGGGGAGAACTATGGCTACACCTTC. Translated: CASARLGGENYGYTF.

The rearrangement joins TRBV7-8 to TRBJ2-5, with D perhaps matching TRBD2 (5 bases). The V gene lost 5 bases and the J gene lost 1 base, with 14 bases spanning the gap. The CDR3 has 15 residues. CDR1 SGHVS and CDR2 FQNEAQ come from the germline V gene. The CDR3 loop is CASSTYGRGQETQYF. The CDR3 bases are TGTGCCAGCAGCACCTATGGTCGGGGCCAAGAGACCCAGTACTTC.

CDR3 DNA: TGTGCCAGCAGCTTCGGACTAGCGGGGATAACAGATACGCAGTATTTT. Translating gives CASSFGLAGITDTQYF. This rearrangement joins TRBV7-3 to TRBJ2-3, with TRBD2 matching over 12 bases. CDR3 length: 16 amino acids. Trimming removed 3 bases from V and 3 bases from J; junction bases left unmatched: 4. Germline V gene sequence: CDR1 SGHTA, CDR2 FQGTGA. Using reference TRBV7-3 and TRBJ2-3 for the parts outside the CDR3, the full variable domain is GAGVSQTPSNKVTEKGKYVELRCDPISGHTALYWYRQSLGQGPEFLIYFQGTGAADDSGLPNDRFFAVRPEGSVSTLKIQRTERGDSAVYLCASSFGLAGITDTQYFGPGTRLTVL.

The chain recombines TRBV28 with TRBJ2-6; possibly TRBD1 for D (6 bases). The CDR3 spans 16 residues. Trimming took 5 bases from V and 0 from J, leaving 11 bases between them. Germline V gene sequence: CDR1 MDHEN, CDR2 SYDVKM. CDR3 amino acids: CASSGDTLSGANVLTF. CDR3 DNA sequence: TGTGCCAGCAGTGGGGACACTCTCTCTGGGGCCAACGTCCTGACTTTC.

This clone was seen only a few times. This chain uses TRBV7-9 with TRBJ1-2, with D hard to call. This CDR3 is 13 amino acids long. The germline V gene has CDR1 SEHNR and CDR2 FQNEAQ (reference sequence). V was pared by 5 bases and J by 4 bases, with 11 bases between. The CDR3 loop is CASSIKPFYGYTF. CDR3 coding DNA: TGTGCCAGCAGCATCAAGCCATTCTATGGCTACACCTTC.

The chain carries TRBV2 and TRBJ1-1; D unresolved. Per the germline V gene, CDR1 is SNHLY and CDR2 is FYNNEI. CDR3 length: 13 residues. The V end was cut by 1 base, the J end by 1 base, with 4 bases between. CDR3 protein: CASSEEANTEAFF. The CDR3 bases are TGTGCCAGCAGTGAAGAAGCGAACACTGAAGCTTTCTTT.

The rearrangement joins TRBV29-1 to TRBJ1-5; TRBD1 matches 7 bases. Germline V lookup: CDR1 SQVTM, CDR2 ANQGSEA. V shed 5 bases, J shed 5 bases, and the junction held 12 bases outside the gene matches. The CDR3 runs to 15 residues. The CDR3 DNA follows: TGCAGCGTTAGGGAGACAGGGTCGGCGGATCAGCCCCAGCATTTT. It yields the protein CSVRETGSADQPQHF.

The gene calls are TRBV9 and TRBJ2-4; D may be TRBD2 (5 bases). V was pared by 4 bases and J by 7 bases, with 9 bases between. The CDR3 has 12 residues. Germline V gives CDR1 SGDLS, CDR2 YYNGEE. The CDR3 DNA sequence: TGTGCCAGCAGCCCCTCGGGGAACATTCAGTACTTC. It specifies CASSPSGNIQYF.

This sequence joins TRBV29-1 and TRBJ1-1, with 7 bases fitting TRBD1. The CDR3 runs to 14 residues. The germline V gene has CDR1 SQVTM and CDR2 ANQGSEA. The junction had 8 bases not matched to a gene; V was cut back by 1 base and J by 6 bases. CDR3 loop: CSVEVNQGVAEAFF. The DNA of the CDR3 is TGCAGCGTTGAAGTTAACCAGGGGGTGGCTGAAGCTTTCTTT.

The rearrangement links TRBV7-3 to TRBJ2-1; 7 bases match TRBD2. V was clipped by 4 bases and J by 0 bases; unmatched bases: 12. The CDR3 extends over 18 amino acids. Germline CDR1 SGHTA, CDR2 FQGTGA. CDR3 in amino acids: CASSYNPGTTISYNEQFF. For the CDR3, the DNA is TGTGCCAGCAGCTATAACCCCGGGACTACCATCTCCTACAATGAGCAGTTCTTC.

The genes are TRBV10-3 and TRBJ2-5; no clear D. V was pared by 0 bases and J by 0 bases, with 14 bases between. Germline V gene sequence: CDR1 ENHRY, CDR2 SYGVKD. The CDR3 loop spans 17 amino acids. The DNA for the CDR3 is TGTGCCATCAGTGAGTCTTACTCCAATGCGTACCAAGAGACCCAGTACTTC. Protein: CAISESYSNAYQETQYF.

This sequence joins TRBV5-1 and TRBJ2-5, with D perhaps matching TRBD1 (6 bases). The CDR3 totals 15 residues. Germline V gives CDR1 SGHRS, CDR2 YFSETQ. Deletions cut 2 bases from V and 2 bases from J, with 13 bases between. This CDR3 is CASSFTPGHQETQYF. DNA of the CDR3: TGCGCCAGCAGCTTCACGCCGGGACATCAAGAGACCCAGTACTTC.

The rearrangement joins TRBV29-1 to TRBJ1-1; D gene unclear. This CDR3 contains 13 residues. Germline CDR1 is SQVTM and CDR2 is ANQGSEA. With 3 bases removed from V and 1 base from J, the gap between germline ends came to 9 bases. The CDR3 sequence is CSVERAGNTEAFF. DNA of the CDR3: TGCAGCGTTGAGAGGGCGGGGAACACTGAAGCTTTCTTT.

The chain joins TRBV28 to TRBJ2-7; 7 nucleotides agree with TRBD1. CDR1 and CDR2 (germline): MDHEN, SYDVKM. V trimming: 6 bases; J trimming: 9 bases; junction bases outside the gene matches: 11. The CDR3 has 13 amino acids. This CDR3 reads CASSWEGTGVQYF. For the CDR3, the DNA is TGTGCCAGCAGCTGGGAAGGTACAGGGGTGCAGTACTTC.

This clone was seen a few times. The V and J genes are TRBV5-1 and TRBJ1-3; perhaps TRBD1 as D (6 bases). The CDR3 totals 17 residues. The germline V gene encodes CDR1 SGHRS and CDR2 YFSETQ. V was clipped by 0 bases and J by 2 bases, with 15 bases between them. The CDR3 protein is CASSLAGAPSAGNTIYF. In DNA, the CDR3 is TGCGCCAGCAGCTTGGCAGGGGCCCCCAGCGCTGGAAACACCATATATTTT.

The chain uses TRBV6-1 and TRBJ1-5; D is ambiguous. The CDR3 sequence is 15 residues long. CDR1 is MNHNS, CDR2 SASEGT, per germline. Trimming left V 3 bases short and J 0 bases short, with 9 bases between. The CDR3 region is CASSEWRYSNQPQHF. DNA of the CDR3: TGTGCCAGCAGTGAGTGGCGGTATAGCAATCAGCCCCAGCATTTT.